This T cell receptor beta chain was captured by sequencing in a study of cytomegalovirus exposure and HLA in healthy donors. The V end lost 7 bases, the J end lost 2 bases, and 19 bases lay between the germline ends. The germline V gene encodes CDR1 MGHDK and CDR2 SYGVNS. The CDR3 loop spans 16 amino acids. Study-level results: It was reportedly the case that the classifier diagnosed cytomegalovirus status with high specificity and sensitivity. Most of the TCR beta V segments (in an earlier analysis) were productive either about 90% or about 30% of the time.

As regards this clone: As yet, its antigen is unknown.

The PCR was carried out with 60 Vbeta primers and 13 Jbeta primers. The method was immunoSEQ multiplex PCR; TCRdb's version includes in-frame clones alone and lacks a portion of them. The sample holds 120,000 to 150,000 clones, over 75% seen once. The source material was PBMCs. The sequence came from a woman aged 30 to 39 in good health and CMV-seronegative. This chain joins TRBV25-1 and TRBJ2-3; TRBD1 is a possible D gene (5 bases). The DNA of the CDR3 is TGTGCCAGCAATCCACAGACAGAAAACGACACAGATACGCAGTATTTT. This codes for CASNPQTENDTDTQYF.